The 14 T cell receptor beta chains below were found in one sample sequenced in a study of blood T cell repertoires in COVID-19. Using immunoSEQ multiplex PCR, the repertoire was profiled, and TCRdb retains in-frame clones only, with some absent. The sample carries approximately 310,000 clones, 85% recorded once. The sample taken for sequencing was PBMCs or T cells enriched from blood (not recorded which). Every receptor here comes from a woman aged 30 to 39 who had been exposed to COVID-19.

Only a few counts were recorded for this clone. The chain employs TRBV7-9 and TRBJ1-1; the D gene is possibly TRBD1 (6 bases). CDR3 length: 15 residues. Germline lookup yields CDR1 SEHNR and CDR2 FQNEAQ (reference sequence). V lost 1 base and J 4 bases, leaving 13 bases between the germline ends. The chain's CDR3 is CASSLVWGRVTEAFF. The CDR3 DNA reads TGTGCCAGCAGCTTAGTGTGGGGGCGCGTCACTGAAGCTTTCTTT.

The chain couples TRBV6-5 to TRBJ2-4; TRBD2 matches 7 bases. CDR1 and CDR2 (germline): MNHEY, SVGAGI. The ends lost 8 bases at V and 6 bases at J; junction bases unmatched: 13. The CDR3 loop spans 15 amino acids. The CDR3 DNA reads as TGTGCCAGCGGGGGGGGATTTTTTCTAGCAAACATTCAGTACTTC. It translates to CASGGGFFLANIQYF.

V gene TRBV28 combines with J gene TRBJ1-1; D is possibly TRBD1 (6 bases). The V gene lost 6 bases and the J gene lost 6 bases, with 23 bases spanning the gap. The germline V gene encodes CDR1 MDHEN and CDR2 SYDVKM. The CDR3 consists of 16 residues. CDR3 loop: CASRMPKFRGGPEAFF. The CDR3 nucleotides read TGTGCCAGCAGGATGCCTAAATTTAGAGGGGGACCTGAAGCTTTCTTT.

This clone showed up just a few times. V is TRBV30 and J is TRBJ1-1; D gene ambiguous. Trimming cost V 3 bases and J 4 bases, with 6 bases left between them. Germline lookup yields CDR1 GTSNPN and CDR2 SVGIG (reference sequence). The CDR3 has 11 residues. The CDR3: CAWSASTEAFF. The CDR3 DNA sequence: TGTGCCTGGAGCGCGTCCACTGAAGCTTTCTTT.

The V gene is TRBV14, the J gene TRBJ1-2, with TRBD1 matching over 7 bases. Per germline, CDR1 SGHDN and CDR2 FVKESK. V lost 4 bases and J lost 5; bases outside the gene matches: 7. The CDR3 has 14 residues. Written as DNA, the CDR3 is TGTGCCAGCAGCCCGGAGGGGGCATTTTATGGCTACACCTTC. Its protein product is CASSPEGAFYGYTF. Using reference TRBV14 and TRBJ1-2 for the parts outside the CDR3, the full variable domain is EAGVTQFPSHSVIEKGQTVTLRCDPISGHDNLYWYRRVMGKEIKFLLHFVKESKQDESGMPNNRFLAERTGGTYSTLKVQPAELEDSGVYFCASSPEGAFYGYTFGSGTRLTVV.

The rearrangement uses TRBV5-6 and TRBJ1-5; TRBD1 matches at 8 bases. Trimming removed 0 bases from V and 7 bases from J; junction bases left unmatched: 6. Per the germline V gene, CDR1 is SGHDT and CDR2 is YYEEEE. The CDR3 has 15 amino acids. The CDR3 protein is CASSLESGGLQPQHF. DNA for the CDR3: TGTGCCAGCAGCTTGGAGTCAGGGGGCTTACAGCCCCAGCATTTT.

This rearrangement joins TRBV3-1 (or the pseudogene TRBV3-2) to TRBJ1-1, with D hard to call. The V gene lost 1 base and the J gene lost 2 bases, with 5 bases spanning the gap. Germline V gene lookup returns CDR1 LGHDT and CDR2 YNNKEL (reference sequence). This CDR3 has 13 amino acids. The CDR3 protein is CASSQGGNTEAFF. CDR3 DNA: TGTGCCAGCAGCCAAGGCGGAAACACTGAAGCTTTCTTT.

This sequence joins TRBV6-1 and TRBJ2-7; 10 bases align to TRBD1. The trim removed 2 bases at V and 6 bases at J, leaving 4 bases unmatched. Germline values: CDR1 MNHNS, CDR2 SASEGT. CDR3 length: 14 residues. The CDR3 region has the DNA TGTGCCAGCAGTGAATGGACAGGGGGACGCGAGCAGTACTTC. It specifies CASSEWTGGREQYF.

CDR3 residues: CASSQETGKGYGYTF. As DNA, the CDR3 is TGTGCCAGCAGCCAAGAGACAGGGAAAGGCTATGGCTACACCTTC. The chain joins TRBV3-1 (or the pseudogene TRBV3-2) to TRBJ1-2; 7 bases are shared with TRBD1. The V and J ends lost 0 bases and 4 bases, in that order; junction bases with no gene match: 5. CDR1 and CDR2 from the germline V gene are LGHDT and YNNKEL (reference sequence). This CDR3 spans 15 amino acids.

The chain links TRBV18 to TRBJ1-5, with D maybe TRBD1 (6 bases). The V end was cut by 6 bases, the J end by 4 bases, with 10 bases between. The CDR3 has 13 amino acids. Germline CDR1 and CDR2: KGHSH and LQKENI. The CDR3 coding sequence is TGTGCCAGCTCCCCAAGGGGGAATCAGCCCCAGCATTTT. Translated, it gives CASSPRGNQPQHF.

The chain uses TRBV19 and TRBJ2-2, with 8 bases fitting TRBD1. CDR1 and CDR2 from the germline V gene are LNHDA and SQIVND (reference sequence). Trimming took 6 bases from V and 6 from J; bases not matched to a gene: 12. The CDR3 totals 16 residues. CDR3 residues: CASRMNGQGFSGELFF. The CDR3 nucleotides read TGTGCCAGTAGGATGAACGGACAGGGATTTTCCGGGGAGCTGTTTTTT.

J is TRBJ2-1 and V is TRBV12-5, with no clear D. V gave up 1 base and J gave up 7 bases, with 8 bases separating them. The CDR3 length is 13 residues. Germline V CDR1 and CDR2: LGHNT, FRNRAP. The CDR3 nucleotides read TGTGCTAGTGGTTTGGAATGGCAAAATGAGCAGTTCTTC. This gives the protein CASGLEWQNEQFF.

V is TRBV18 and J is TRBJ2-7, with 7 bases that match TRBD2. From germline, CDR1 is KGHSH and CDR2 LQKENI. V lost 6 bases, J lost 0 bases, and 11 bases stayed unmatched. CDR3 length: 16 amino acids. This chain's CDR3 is CASSLGSSGTSYEQYF. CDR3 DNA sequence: TGTGCCAGCTCTCTCGGATCTAGCGGAACCTCCTACGAGCAGTACTTC.

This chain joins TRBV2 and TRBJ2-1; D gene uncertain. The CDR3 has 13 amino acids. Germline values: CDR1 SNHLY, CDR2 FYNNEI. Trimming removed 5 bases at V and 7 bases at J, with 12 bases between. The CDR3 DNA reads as TGTGCCAGCAGTCCGAGGATGGCAAATGAGCAGTTCTTC. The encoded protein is CASSPRMANEQFF.